The 13 T cell receptor beta chains presented below share a single source sample, sequenced in a study of PD-L1 blockade in urothelial cancer (dated by TCRdb to about 2017). What the time point label conveys for this sample: peripheral blood 6 weeks after treatment start. The method was the immunoSEQ multiplex PCR assay. The table comes from immuneACCESS by way of TCRdb, which keeps in-frame sequences with V and J called. Part of the clones is missing from these tables; in studies checked, under half for an unresolved V gene and the rest for unknown reasons. The sample profile shows about 22,000 clones; around 91% of them were found once. Over 9% of the sample belongs to the ten largest clones. The material sequenced was PBMCs, taken around atezolizumab (anti-PD-L1) treatment. All receptors come from a woman between 55 and 75 years old with urothelial cancer.

V usage is TRBV18 and J usage is TRBJ2-7, with D perhaps matching TRBD1 (6 bases). The germline V gene has CDR1 KGHSH and CDR2 LQKENI. The CDR3 contains 15 residues. Deletions cut 3 bases from V and 2 bases from J, with 14 bases between. The CDR3 reads CASSPSAGVTYEQYF. The CDR3 DNA sequence: TGTGCCAGCTCACCGTCGGCAGGGGTTACCTACGAGCAGTACTTC.

This chain uses TRBV2 with TRBJ2-7, with D possibly matching TRBD2 (5 bases). V shed 4 bases and J shed 3 bases, with 13 bases lying between them. Germline V gene lookup returns CDR1 SNHLY and CDR2 FYNNEI. This CDR3 comprises 14 residues. The DNA for the CDR3 is TGTGCCAGCAGTGCAGTCGAGGGTAGCTACGAGCAGTACTTC. Protein sequence: CASSAVEGSYEQYF.

The chain carries TRBV6-6 and TRBJ1-1; D gene ambiguous. Germline CDR1 reads MNHNY; CDR2 reads SVGAGI (reference sequence). With 7 bases removed from V and 1 base from J, the gap between germline ends came to 4 bases. The CDR3 consists of 11 residues. CDR3 in amino acids: CASTWNTEAFF. As DNA, the CDR3 is TGTGCCAGCACTTGGAACACTGAAGCTTTCTTT.

This clone was observed a single time. This sequence joins TRBV6-6 and TRBJ2-7, with D possibly TRBD1 on 6 matching bases. There are 15 residues in the CDR3. Trimming pared 2 bases from V and 0 bases from J, leaving 11 bases between. CDR1 is MNHNY and CDR2 is SVGAGI in the germline V gene (reference sequence). The DNA of the CDR3 is TGTGCCAGCAGTTACGAGGTAGGGGGCTCCTACGAGCAGTACTTC. As protein: CASSYEVGGSYEQYF.

The chain joins TRBV29-1 to TRBJ2-7; D perhaps matches TRBD2 (5 bases). Germline CDR1 reads SQVTM; CDR2 reads ANQGSEA. This CDR3 spans 14 amino acids. Trimming left V 4 bases short and J 2 bases short, with 15 bases between. The CDR3 is CSVGPRGSTYEQYF. The CDR3 nucleotides are TGCAGCGTTGGACCTCGCGGGTCAACCTACGAGCAGTACTTC.

The chain joins TRBV18 to TRBJ1-3, with 10 positions matching TRBD1. The V segment lost 3 bases and the J segment 0 bases; nucleotides outside the gene matches: 8. The germline gives CDR1 KGHSH, CDR2 LQKENI. The CDR3 spans 18 residues. The CDR3 coding sequence is TGTGCCAGCTCACCCCTCCCGGGACAGGGGCCCTCTGGAAACACCATATATTTT. Protein sequence: CASSPLPGQGPSGNTIYF.

The chain combines TRBV5-6 with TRBJ2-3, with a tentative D call TRBD2 (5 bases). This CDR3 spans 15 amino acids. The V gene's germline CDR1 is SGHDT and CDR2 YYEEEE. The V gene lost 4 bases and the J gene lost 2 bases, with 14 bases spanning the gap. Here the CDR3 reads CASSPRGKITDTQYF. CDR3 nucleotides: TGTGCCAGCAGCCCACGGGGAAAGATCACAGATACGCAGTATTTT.

CDR3 amino acids: CASSSDRELEQYF. Here the CDR3 DNA reads TGTGCCAGCAGCTCCGACCGGGAACTGGAGCAGTACTTC. This rearrangement joins TRBV7-2 to TRBJ2-7, with a tentative D call TRBD2 (5 bases). This CDR3 spans 13 amino acids. Germline V CDR1 and CDR2: SGHTA, FQGNSA. V was trimmed by 4 bases and J by 7 bases, leaving 14 bases between them.

In its sample, this clone was seen once. The V and J genes are TRBV6-6 and TRBJ2-2; no clear D gene. Germline V gives CDR1 MNHNY, CDR2 SVGAGI (reference sequence). The CDR3 covers 15 residues. Trimming stripped 3 bases from V and 1 base from J, with 9 bases between. The CDR3 DNA reads as TGTGCCAGCAGTTATTTTCGACAGAACACCGGGGAGCTGTTTTTT. It specifies CASSYFRQNTGELFF.

The chain carries TRBV7-9 and TRBJ2-7, with 8 bases aligning to TRBD1. The CDR3 contains 14 residues. Germline V CDR1 and CDR2: SEHNR, FQNEAQ (reference sequence). With 4 bases clipped from V and 3 bases from J, the junction kept 5 bases outside the gene matches. DNA of the CDR3: TGTGCCAGCAGCTCTTGGACAGGGAACTACGAGCAGTACTTC. The encoded protein is CASSSWTGNYEQYF.

The CDR3 DNA reads TGCGCCAGCAGCTCCGTCGGTCTCACCATGAACACTGAAGCTTTCTTT. Translation: CASSSVGLTMNTEAFF. V usage is TRBV5-1 and J usage is TRBJ1-1; D unresolved. Germline-derived CDR1 and CDR2 are SGHRS and YFSETQ. V was pared by 3 bases and J by 0 bases, with 15 bases between. The CDR3 is 16 residues long.

The J gene is TRBJ2-4, the V gene TRBV7-2, with 8 bases fitting TRBD2. The CDR3 spans 14 residues. V was clipped by 2 bases and J by 5 bases; unmatched bases: 2. Per germline, CDR1 SGHTA and CDR2 FQGNSA. As DNA, the CDR3 is TGTGCCAGCAGCTTATTGCGGGGGGAAAACATTCAGTACTTC. This sequence encodes CASSLLRGENIQYF.

V and J are TRBV10-1 and TRBJ2-7; TRBD2 matches at 8 bases. Germline CDR1 reads WNHNN; CDR2 reads SYGVQD (reference sequence). Unmatched junction bases numbered 1, after V lost 3 bases and J lost 3 bases. This CDR3 has 13 amino acids. This CDR3 is CASSETSGYEQYF. The CDR3 bases are TGCGCCAGCAGTGAAACTAGCGGCTACGAGCAGTACTTC.